This T cell receptor (beta chain) emerged from a study of post-analysis software for immune sequencing data. Study-wide results and caveats: Patients had higher frequencies than controls of about five TRBV segments, including TRBV5-6, TRBV5-1 and TRBV20-1.

The CDR3 has 15 residues. Germline-derived CDR1 and CDR2 are MDHEN and SYDVKM. With regard to this clonotype: Antigen unknown.

Sequencing libraries made from TCR beta cDNA carried unique molecular identifiers. TCRdb passed the PCR reads through MiXCR, listing each CDR3 protein once. The sample has 650,000 to 850,000 distinct CDR3 sequences, about 45% seen once. The V call is TRBV28, the J call TRBJ2-4; 8 bases line up with TRBD1. The J call may be wrong; the DNA end is better matched by TRBJ2-5. This TCR derives from a girl aged 5-17 years with multiple sclerosis. Sequences were obtained from blood. The DNA for the CDR3 is TGTGCCAGCGACCCTGGGGACAGGAGGAAAGAGACCCAGTACTTC. This gives the protein CASDPGDRRKETQYF.